The rows below give T cell receptor beta chains drawn from one sample of a study of beta chain features in type 1 diabetes. Clones were sequenced by immunoSEQ multiplex PCR, and TCRdb holds only the in-frame ones, with some missing. The profile covers about half a million clones, with 30% appearing a single time and roughly 0.06% taken by the ten largest. Sequenced input: naive CD4+ T cells from blood. All receptors derive from a man younger than 30 in good health. CDR3s include the opening cysteine and the closing phenylalanine or tryptophan. D genes are given only for firm matches. Only part of the rows carry a size: once, few, many, or a class if the clone is expanded.

len	d_gene	v_gene	abundance	j_gene	CDR3aa	CDR3nt
12	-	TRBV28	few	TRBJ1-1	CASSVLGTEAFF	TGTGCCAGCAGTGTCCTCGGCACTGAAGCTTTCTTT
16	-	TRBV4-1	-	TRBJ2-5	CASSHTALQGSETQYF	TGCGCCAGCAGCCACACCGCGCTACAGGGATCGGAGACCCAGTACTTC
16	TRBD2	TRBV7-2	few	TRBJ2-1	CASSSSGTSGRGEQFF	TGTGCCAGCAGCTCCTCCGGGACTAGCGGGAGGGGTGAGCAGTTCTTC
13	-	TRBV27	-	TRBJ1-1	CASSLYRDTEAFF	TGTGCCAGCAGTCTCTACAGGGACACTGAAGCTTTCTTT
15	-	TRBV21-1	few	TRBJ2-7	CASSGRNHPSYEQYF	TGTGCCAGCAGTGGACGCAACCACCCATCCTACGAGCAGTACTTC
15	-	TRBV7-6	-	TRBJ2-3	CASSPEGESTDTQYF	TGTGCCAGCAGCCCCGAGGGGGAGAGCACAGATACGCAGTATTTT
16	-	TRBV4-3	-	TRBJ2-4	CASSQEGGLAKNIQYF	TGCGCCAGCAGCCAAGAAGGCGGATTAGCCAAAAACATTCAGTACTTC
14	-	TRBV2	-	TRBJ2-2	CASILEGGTGELFF	TGTGCCAGCATTCTCGAAGGGGGAACCGGGGAGCTGTTTTTT
16	-	TRBV9	-	TRBJ2-5	CASSVSPGRNQETQYF	TGTGCCAGCAGCGTCTCTCCGGGCCGGAATCAAGAGACCCAGTACTTC
16	-	TRBV4-2	-	TRBJ2-1	CASSQGDSQPYNEQFF	TGTGCCAGCAGCCAAGGGGACTCGCAGCCGTACAATGAGCAGTTCTTC
14	TRBD2	TRBV5-1	-	TRBJ2-5	CASSPGTSFETQYF	TGCGCCAGCAGCCCGGGGACTAGCTTTGAGACCCAGTACTTC
16	-	TRBV7-2	-	TRBJ2-3	CASSRGPQFGTDTQYF	TGTGCCAGCAGCCGAGGGCCCCAGTTTGGCACAGATACGCAGTATTTT
12	-	TRBV7-9	few	TRBJ2-7	CASGAKLDEQYF	TGTGCCAGCGGCGCGAAGCTCGACGAGCAGTACTTC
12	-	TRBV29-1	-	TRBJ2-7	CSAGGGSYEQYF	TGCAGCGCTGGGGGCGGATCCTACGAGCAGTACTTC
16	TRBD2	TRBV13	few	TRBJ2-3	CASSFRGRAITDTQYF	TGTGCCAGCAGCTTCCGCGGGAGGGCTATAACAGATACGCAGTATTTT
19	TRBD2	TRBV4-2	few	TRBJ2-3	CASSQEGTSGSGGIDTQYF	TGTGCCAGCAGCCAAGAAGGAACTAGCGGGAGTGGTGGTATAGATACGCAGTATTTT
16	-	TRBV30	few	TRBJ2-4	CAWSVRAAVTKNIQYF	TGTGCCTGGAGTGTCAGGGCAGCGGTGACCAAAAACATTCAGTACTTC
12	TRBD1	TRBV29-1	few	TRBJ2-1	CSVWTGANEQFF	TGCAGCGTTTGGACAGGGGCCAATGAGCAGTTCTTC
14	TRBD1	TRBV27	-	TRBJ2-7	CASSFPTTGDEQYF	TGTGCCAGCAGTTTTCCGACGACAGGGGACGAGCAGTACTTC
15	-	TRBV7-6	-	TRBJ2-5	CASTLYDSVQETQYF	TGTGCCAGCACCCTTTATGACAGCGTCCAAGAGACCCAGTACTTC
12	-	TRBV30	few	TRBJ1-2	CAWSSPVSGYTF	TGTGCCTGGAGTTCCCCCGTTAGTGGCTACACCTTC
14	-	TRBV9	-	TRBJ1-2	CASSVTPGNSGYTF	TGTGCCAGCAGCGTCACTCCAGGGAATAGTGGCTACACCTTC
13	-	TRBV30	few	TRBJ1-2	CAWRNRISYGYTF	TGTGCCTGGCGGAATAGGATATCCTATGGCTACACCTTC
13	-	TRBV30	-	TRBJ2-3	CAYVRASTDTQYF	TGTGCCTACGTCAGGGCTAGCACAGATACGCAGTATTTT
13	-	TRBV7-2	-	TRBJ2-7	CASSFTGTNEQYF	TGTGCCAGCAGCTTTACCGGGACCAACGAGCAGTACTTC
16	-	TRBV7-2	-	TRBJ2-1	CASSLASAVSYNEQFF	TGTGCCAGCAGCTTAGCCTCTGCGGTTTCCTACAATGAGCAGTTCTTC
13	-	TRBV30	few	TRBJ2-2	CAWSGPTAGELFF	TGTGCCTGGAGTGGGCCAACAGCCGGGGAGCTGTTTTTT
14	-	TRBV30	few	TRBJ2-7	CAWNIAGPIYEQYF	TGTGCCTGGAATATCGCGGGACCCATCTACGAGCAGTACTTC
16	TRBD2	TRBV5-1	few	TRBJ2-1	CASSLDRTRADNEQFF	TGCGCCAGCAGCTTGGACAGGACTAGGGCCGACAATGAGCAGTTCTTC
11	-	TRBV29-1	-	TRBJ2-1	CSVDRGREQFF	TGCAGCGTTGACAGGGGCCGGGAGCAGTTCTTC
15	-	TRBV30	few	TRBJ2-1	CAWSSGFQPYNEQFF	TGTGCCTGGAGTTCCGGGTTTCAACCCTACAATGAGCAGTTCTTC
11	TRBD1	TRBV29-1	-	TRBJ2-7	CSVGQGDEQYF	TGCAGCGTAGGACAGGGGGACGAGCAGTACTTC
13	-	TRBV7-3	-	TRBJ2-2	CASSSTNTGELFF	TGTGCCAGCAGCTCCACGAACACCGGGGAGCTGTTTTTT
13	-	TRBV28	few	TRBJ2-5	CASSFVYQETQYF	TGTGCCAGCAGTTTTGTGTACCAAGAGACCCAGTACTTC
16	TRBD2	TRBV4-3	few	TRBJ2-3	CASSPQAGRGTDTQYF	TGCGCCAGCAGCCCTCAAGCGGGACGGGGCACAGATACGCAGTATTTT
12	-	TRBV6-1	few	TRBJ2-5	CASGAGRETQYF	TGTGCCAGCGGGGCCGGGCGAGAGACCCAGTACTTC
13	-	TRBV25-1	few	TRBJ2-3	CASSEGRTDTQYF	TGTGCCAGCAGTGAGGGACGGACAGATACGCAGTATTTT
14	-	TRBV10-3	few	TRBJ2-1	CAISESGTSNEQFF	TGTGCCATCAGCGAATCCGGGACTTCCAATGAGCAGTTCTTC
17	TRBD2	TRBV7-2	-	TRBJ2-1	CASSLTSGASSYNEQFF	TGTGCCAGCAGCTTGACTAGCGGGGCGAGCTCCTACAATGAGCAGTTCTTC
15	-	TRBV7-9	once	TRBJ2-6	CASSTGLVEANVLTF	TGTGCCAGCAGCACCGGCCTTGTCGAGGCCAACGTCCTGACTTTC
17	TRBD2	TRBV15	-	TRBJ2-5	CATSSEPGLAGQETQYF	TGTGCCACCAGCAGCGAACCGGGACTAGCGGGCCAAGAGACCCAGTACTTC
17	TRBD2	TRBV7-2	-	TRBJ2-3	CASSLVSGSSGGDTQYF	TGTGCCAGCAGCTTAGTTAGCGGGAGCTCCGGGGGAGATACGCAGTATTTT
12	-	TRBV7-6	-	TRBJ2-3	CASSLGADTQYF	TGTGCCAGCAGCTTGGGGGCAGATACGCAGTATTTT
13	TRBD2	TRBV27	few	TRBJ2-1	CASRTSGYNEQFF	TGTGCCAGCAGGACTAGCGGATACAATGAGCAGTTCTTC
14	-	TRBV5-1	few	TRBJ2-7	CASSLQGSPNEQYF	TGCGCCAGCAGTTTACAGGGATCTCCTAACGAGCAGTACTTC
16	TRBD2	TRBV6-6	few	TRBJ2-7	CASSYGASGRLYEQYF	TGTGCCAGCAGTTACGGGGCTAGCGGGAGACTATACGAGCAGTACTTC
15	-	TRBV4-2	few	TRBJ2-7	CASSQGLASEYEQYF	TGTGCCAGCAGCCAAGGTCTTGCTAGCGAGTACGAGCAGTACTTC